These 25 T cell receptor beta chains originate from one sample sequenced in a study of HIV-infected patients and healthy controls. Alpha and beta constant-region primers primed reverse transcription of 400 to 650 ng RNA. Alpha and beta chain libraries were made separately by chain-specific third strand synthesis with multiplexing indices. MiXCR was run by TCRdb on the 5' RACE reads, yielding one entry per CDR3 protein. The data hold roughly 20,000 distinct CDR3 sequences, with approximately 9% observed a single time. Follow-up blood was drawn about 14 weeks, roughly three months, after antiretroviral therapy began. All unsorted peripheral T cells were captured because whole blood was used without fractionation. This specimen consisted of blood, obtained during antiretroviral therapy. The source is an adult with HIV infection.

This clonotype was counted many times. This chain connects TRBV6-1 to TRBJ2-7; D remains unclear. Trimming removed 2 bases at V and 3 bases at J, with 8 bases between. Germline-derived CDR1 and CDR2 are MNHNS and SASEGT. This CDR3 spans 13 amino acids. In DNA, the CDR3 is TGTGCCAGCAGTGAAATCGGCTTCTACGAGCAGTACTTC. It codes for CASSEIGFYEQYF.

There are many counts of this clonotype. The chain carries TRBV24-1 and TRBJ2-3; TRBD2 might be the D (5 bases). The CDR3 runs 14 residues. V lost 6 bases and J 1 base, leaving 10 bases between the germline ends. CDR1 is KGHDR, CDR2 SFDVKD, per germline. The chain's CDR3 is CATSPPGGTDTQYF. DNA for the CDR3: TGTGCCACCAGTCCCCCCGGGGGCACAGATACGCAGTATTTT.

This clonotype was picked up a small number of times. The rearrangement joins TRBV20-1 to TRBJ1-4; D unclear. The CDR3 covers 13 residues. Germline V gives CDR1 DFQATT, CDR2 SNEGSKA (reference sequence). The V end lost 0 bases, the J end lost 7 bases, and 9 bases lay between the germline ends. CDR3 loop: CSARDLEIEKLFF. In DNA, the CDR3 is TGCAGTGCTAGAGATTTGGAGATTGAAAAACTGTTTTTT.

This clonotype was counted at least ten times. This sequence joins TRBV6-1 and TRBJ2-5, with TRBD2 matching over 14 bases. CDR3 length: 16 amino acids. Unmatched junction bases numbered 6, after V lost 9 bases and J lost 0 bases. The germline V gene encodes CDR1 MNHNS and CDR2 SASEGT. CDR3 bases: TGTGCCAGTCAGGGACTAGCGGGAGCGTACCAAGAGACCCAGTACTTC. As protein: CASQGLAGAYQETQYF.

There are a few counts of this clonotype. CDR3 amino acids: CASSLGGTGANVLTF. The CDR3 DNA follows: TGTGCCAGCAGCTTAGGGGGGACTGGGGCCAACGTCCTGACTTTC. This rearrangement joins TRBV7-3 to TRBJ2-6; possibly TRBD2 for D (6 bases). Germline V gene lookup returns CDR1 SGHTA and CDR2 FQGTGA. V was trimmed by 2 bases and J by 2 bases, leaving 7 bases between them. This CDR3 region has 15 residues.

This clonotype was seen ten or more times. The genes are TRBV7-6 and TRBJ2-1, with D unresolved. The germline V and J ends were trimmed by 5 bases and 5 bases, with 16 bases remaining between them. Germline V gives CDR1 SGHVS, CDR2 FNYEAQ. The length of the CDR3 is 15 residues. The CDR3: CASSDTRSLHNEQFF. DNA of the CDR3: TGTGCCAGCAGCGATACCCGGTCCCTCCACAATGAGCAGTTCTTC.

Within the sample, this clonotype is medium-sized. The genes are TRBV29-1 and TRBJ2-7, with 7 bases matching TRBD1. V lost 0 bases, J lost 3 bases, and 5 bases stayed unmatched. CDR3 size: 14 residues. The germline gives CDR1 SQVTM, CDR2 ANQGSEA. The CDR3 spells CSVEDPRQGYEQYF. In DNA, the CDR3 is TGCAGCGTTGAAGACCCTCGACAGGGCTACGAGCAGTACTTC.

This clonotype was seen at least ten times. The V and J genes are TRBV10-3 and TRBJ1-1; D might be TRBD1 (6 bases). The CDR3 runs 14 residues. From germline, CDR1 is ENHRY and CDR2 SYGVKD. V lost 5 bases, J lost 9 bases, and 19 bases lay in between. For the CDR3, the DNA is TGTGCCATCAGTTATGAGAGGGACACCCCTCAAGCTTTCTTT. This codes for CAISYERDTPQAFF.

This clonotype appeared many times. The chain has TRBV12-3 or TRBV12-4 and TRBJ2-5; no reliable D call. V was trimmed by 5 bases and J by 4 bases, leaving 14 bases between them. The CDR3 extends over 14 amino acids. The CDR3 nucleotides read TGTGCCAGCAGTACCGACGAGATCGGAGAGACCCAGTACTTC. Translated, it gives CASSTDEIGETQYF.

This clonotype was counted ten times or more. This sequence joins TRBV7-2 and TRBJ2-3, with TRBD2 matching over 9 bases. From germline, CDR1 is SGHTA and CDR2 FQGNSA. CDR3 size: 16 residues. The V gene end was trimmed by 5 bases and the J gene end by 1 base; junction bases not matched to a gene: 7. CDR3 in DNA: TGTGCCAGCAGCCCCTTCTTAGCGGGGGGCACAGATACGCAGTATTTT. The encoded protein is CASSPFLAGGTDTQYF.

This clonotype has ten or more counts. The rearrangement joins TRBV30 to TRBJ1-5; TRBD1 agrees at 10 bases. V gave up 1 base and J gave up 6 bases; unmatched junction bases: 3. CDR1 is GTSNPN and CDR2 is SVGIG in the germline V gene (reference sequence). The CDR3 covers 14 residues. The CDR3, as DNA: TGTGCCTGGAGTGGGGGGACAGGGGCTCAGCCCCAGCATTTT. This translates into CAWSGGTGAQPQHF.

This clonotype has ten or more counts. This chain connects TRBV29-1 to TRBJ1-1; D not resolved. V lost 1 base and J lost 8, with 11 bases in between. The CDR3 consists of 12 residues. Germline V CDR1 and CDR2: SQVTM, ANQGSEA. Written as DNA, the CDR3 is TGCAGCGTTGAAGTCGACGGACTAGAAGCTTTCTTT. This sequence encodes CSVEVDGLEAFF. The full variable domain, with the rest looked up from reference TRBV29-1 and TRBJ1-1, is SAVISQKPSRDICQRGTSLTIQCQVDSQVTMMFWYRQQPGQSLTLIATANQGSEATYESGFVIDKFPISRPNLTFSTLTVSNMSPEDSSIYLCSVEVDGLEAFFGQGTRLTVV.

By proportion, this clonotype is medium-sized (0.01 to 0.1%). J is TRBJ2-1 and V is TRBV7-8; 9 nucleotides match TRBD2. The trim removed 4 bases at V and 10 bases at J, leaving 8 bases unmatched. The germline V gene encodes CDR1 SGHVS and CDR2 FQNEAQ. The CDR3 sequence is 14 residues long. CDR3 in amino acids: CASSSFAGGREQFF. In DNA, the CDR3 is TGTGCCAGCAGCTCCTTTGCGGGAGGGCGCGAGCAGTTCTTC.

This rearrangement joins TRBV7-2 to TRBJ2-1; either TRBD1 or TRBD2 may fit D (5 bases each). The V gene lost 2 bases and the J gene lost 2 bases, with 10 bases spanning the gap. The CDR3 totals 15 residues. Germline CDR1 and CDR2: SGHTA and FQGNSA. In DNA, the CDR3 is TGTGCCAGCAGCTTACAAGGGGAGCCCTACAATGAGCAGTTCTTC. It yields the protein CASSLQGEPYNEQFF.

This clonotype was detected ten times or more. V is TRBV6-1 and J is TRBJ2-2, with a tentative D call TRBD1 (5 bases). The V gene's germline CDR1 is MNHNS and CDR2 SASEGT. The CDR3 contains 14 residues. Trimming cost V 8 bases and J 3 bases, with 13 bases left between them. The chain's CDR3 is CASSETVHTGELFF. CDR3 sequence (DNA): TGTGCCAGCTCTGAGACAGTACACACCGGGGAGCTGTTTTTT.

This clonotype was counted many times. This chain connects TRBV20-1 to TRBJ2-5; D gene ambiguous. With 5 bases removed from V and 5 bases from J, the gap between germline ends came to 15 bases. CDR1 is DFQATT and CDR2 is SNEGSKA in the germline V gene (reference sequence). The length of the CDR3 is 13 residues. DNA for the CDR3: TGCAGTGCTCGTCCGGCTGGGCGTGAGACCCAGTACTTC. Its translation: CSARPAGRETQYF.

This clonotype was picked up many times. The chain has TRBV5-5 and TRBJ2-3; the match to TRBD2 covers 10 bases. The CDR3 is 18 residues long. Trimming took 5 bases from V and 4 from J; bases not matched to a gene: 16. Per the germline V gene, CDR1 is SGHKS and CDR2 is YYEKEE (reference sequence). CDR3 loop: CASSWTETSGQMADTQYF. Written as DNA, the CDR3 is TGTGCCAGCAGTTGGACCGAGACTAGCGGGCAGATGGCAGATACGCAGTATTTT.

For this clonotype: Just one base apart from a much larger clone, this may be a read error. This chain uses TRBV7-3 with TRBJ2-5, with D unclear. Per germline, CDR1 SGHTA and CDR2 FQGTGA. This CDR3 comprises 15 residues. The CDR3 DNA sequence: TGTGCCAGCAGCTTAACGCGGTCCAGGCAAGAGACCAAGTACTTC. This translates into CASSLTRSRQETKYF.

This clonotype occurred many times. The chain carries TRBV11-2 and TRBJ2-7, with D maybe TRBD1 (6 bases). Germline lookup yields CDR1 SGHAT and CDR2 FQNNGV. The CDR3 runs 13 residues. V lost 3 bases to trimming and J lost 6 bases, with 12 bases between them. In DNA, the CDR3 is TGTGCCAGCAGCTTTTCCGGGACAACCGAGCAGTACTTC. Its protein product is CASSFSGTTEQYF.

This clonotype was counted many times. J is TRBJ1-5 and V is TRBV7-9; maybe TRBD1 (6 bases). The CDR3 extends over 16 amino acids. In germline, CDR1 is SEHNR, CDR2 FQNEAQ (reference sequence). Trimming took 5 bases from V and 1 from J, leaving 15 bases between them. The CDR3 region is CASSLHNRASNQPQHF. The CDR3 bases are TGTGCCAGCAGCCTACATAACAGGGCGAGCAATCAGCCCCAGCATTTT.

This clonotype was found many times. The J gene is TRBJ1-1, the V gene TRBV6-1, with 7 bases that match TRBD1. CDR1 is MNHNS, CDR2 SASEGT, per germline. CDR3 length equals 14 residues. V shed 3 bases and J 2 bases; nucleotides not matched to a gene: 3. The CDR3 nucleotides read TGTGCCAGCAGTGAGAGGGGGCTCAACACTGAAGCTTTCTTT. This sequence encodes CASSERGLNTEAFF.

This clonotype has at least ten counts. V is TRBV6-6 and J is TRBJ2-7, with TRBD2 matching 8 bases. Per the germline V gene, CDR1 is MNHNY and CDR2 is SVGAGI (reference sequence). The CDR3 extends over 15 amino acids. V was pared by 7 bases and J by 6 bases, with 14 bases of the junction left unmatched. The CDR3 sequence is CASTEGAGAFLEQYF. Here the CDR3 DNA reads TGTGCCAGCACCGAGGGAGCGGGGGCCTTTCTCGAGCAGTACTTC.

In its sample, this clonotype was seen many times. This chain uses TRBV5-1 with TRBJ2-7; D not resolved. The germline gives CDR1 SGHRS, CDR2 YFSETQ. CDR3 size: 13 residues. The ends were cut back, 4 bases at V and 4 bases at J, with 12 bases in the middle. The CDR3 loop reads CASSDLPAYEQYF. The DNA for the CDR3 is TGCGCCAGCAGCGATCTTCCAGCGTACGAGCAGTACTTC.

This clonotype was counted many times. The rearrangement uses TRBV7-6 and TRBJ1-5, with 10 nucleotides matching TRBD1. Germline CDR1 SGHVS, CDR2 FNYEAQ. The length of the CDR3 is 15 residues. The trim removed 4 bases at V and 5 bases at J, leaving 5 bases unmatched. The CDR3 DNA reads TGTGCCAGCAGCTACGGGACAGGGGTGGATCAGCCCCAGCATTTT. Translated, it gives CASSYGTGVDQPQHF.

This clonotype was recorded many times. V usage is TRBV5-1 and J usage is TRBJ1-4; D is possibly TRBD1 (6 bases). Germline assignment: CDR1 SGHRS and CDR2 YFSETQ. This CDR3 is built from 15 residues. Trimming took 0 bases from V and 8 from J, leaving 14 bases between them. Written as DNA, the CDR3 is TGCGCCAGCAGCTTGGGGCCCTCCGGGGGCGAAAAACTGTTTTTT. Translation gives CASSLGPSGGEKLFF.